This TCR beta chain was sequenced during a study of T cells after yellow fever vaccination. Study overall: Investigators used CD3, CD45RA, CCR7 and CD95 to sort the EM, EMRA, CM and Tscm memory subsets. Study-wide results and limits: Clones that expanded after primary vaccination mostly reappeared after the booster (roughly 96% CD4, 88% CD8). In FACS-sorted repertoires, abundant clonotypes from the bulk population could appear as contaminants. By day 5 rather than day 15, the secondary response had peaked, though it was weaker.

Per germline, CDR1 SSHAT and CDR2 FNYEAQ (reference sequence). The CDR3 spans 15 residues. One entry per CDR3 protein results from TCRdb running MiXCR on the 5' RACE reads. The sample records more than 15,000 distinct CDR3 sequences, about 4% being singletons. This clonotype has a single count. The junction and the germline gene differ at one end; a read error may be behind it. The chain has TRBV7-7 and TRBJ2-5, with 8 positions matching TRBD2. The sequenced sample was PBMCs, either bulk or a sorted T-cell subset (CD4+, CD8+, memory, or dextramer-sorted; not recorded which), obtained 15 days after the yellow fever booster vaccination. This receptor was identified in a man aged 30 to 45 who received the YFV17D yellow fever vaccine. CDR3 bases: TGTGCTAGCAGCTACAGCCGCAGCGGGAGAGAGACCCAGTACTTC. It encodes CASSYSRSGRETQYF. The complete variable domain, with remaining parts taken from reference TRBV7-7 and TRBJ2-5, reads GAGVSQSPRYKVTKRGQDVTLRCDPISSHATLYWYQQALGQGPEFLTYFNYEAQPDKSGLPSDRFSAERPEGSISTLTIQRTEQRDSAMYRCASSYSRSGRETQYFGPGTRLLVL.